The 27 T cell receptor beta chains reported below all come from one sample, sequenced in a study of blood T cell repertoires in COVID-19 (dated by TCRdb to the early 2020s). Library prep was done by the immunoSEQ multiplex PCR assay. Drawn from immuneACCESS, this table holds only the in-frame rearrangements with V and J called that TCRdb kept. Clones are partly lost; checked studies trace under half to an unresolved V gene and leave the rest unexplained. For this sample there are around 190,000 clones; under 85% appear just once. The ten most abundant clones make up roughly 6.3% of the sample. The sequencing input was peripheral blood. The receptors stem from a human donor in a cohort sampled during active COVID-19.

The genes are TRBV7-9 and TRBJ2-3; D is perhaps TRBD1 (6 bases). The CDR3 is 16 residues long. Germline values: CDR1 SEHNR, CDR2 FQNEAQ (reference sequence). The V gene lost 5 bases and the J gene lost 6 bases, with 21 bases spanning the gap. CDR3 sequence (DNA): TGTGCCAGCAGCCCCCCGACAGGATATAGTAGGGATACGCAGTATTTT. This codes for CASSPPTGYSRDTQYF.

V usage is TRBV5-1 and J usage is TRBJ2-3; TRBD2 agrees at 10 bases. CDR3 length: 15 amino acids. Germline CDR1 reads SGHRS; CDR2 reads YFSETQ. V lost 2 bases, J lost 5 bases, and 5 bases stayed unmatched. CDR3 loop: CASSLRSGGVDTQYF. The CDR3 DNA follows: TGCGCCAGCAGCTTAAGGAGCGGGGGGGTAGATACGCAGTATTTT.

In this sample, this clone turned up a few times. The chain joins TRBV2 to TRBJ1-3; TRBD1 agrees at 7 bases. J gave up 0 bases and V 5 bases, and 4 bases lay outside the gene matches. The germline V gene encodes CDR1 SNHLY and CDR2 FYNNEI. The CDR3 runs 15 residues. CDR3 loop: CASSRDRNSGNTIYF. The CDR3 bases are TGTGCCAGCAGTCGGGACAGAAACTCTGGAAACACCATATATTTT.

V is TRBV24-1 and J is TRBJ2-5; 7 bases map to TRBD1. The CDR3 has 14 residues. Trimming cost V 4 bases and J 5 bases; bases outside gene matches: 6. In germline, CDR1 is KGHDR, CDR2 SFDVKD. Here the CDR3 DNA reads TGTGCCACCAGTGAGGCGACAGGGTCGGAGACCCAGTACTTC. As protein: CATSEATGSETQYF.

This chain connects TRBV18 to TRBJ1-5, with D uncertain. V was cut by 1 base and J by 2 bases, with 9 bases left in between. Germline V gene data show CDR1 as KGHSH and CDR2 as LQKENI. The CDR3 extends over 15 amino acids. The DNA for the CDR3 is TGTGCCAGCTCACCACAGGGAGGTGGCAATCAGCCCCAGCATTTT. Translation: CASSPQGGGNQPQHF.

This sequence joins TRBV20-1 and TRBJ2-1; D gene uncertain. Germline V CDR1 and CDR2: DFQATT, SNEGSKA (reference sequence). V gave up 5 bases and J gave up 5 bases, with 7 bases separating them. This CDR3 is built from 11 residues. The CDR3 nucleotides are TGCAGTGCTGCAGTGCACAATGAGCAGTTCTTC. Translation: CSAAVHNEQFF.

The CDR3 sequence: CASRPQGGVGELFF. In DNA, the CDR3 is TGTGCCAGCAGGCCCCAAGGGGGCGTCGGGGAGCTGTTTTTT. The chain is built from TRBV5-4 and TRBJ2-2; 7 bases are a match to TRBD1. V was clipped by 5 bases and J by 7 bases; unmatched bases: 8. This CDR3 is built from 14 residues. CDR1 is SGHNT, CDR2 YYREEE, per germline (reference sequence).

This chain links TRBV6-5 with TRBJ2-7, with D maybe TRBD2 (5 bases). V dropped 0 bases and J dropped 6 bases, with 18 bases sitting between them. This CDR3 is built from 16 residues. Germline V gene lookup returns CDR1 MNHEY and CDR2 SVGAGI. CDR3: CASSYSIAGVGVEQYF. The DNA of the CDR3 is TGTGCCAGCAGTTACTCGATTGCGGGTGTCGGGGTCGAGCAGTACTTC.

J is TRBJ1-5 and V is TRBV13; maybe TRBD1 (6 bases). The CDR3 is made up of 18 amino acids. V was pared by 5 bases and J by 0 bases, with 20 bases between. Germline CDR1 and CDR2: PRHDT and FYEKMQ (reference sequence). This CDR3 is CASSQVGGPPYSNQPQHF. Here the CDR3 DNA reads TGTGCCAGCAGCCAGGTGGGGGGGCCCCCCTATAGCAATCAGCCCCAGCATTTT.

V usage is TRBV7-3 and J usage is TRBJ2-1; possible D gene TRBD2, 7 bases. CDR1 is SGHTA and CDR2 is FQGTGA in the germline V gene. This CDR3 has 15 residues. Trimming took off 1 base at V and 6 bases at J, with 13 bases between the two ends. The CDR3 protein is CASSLNGGRGNEQFF. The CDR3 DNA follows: TGTGCCAGCAGCTTAAACGGGGGGCGCGGCAATGAGCAGTTCTTC.

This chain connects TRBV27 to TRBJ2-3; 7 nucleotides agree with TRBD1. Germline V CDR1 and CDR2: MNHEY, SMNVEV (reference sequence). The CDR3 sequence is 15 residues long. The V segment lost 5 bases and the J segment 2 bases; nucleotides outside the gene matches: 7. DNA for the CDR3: TGTGCCAGCAGTCCGGGGACAGACAACACAGATACGCAGTATTTT. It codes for CASSPGTDNTDTQYF.

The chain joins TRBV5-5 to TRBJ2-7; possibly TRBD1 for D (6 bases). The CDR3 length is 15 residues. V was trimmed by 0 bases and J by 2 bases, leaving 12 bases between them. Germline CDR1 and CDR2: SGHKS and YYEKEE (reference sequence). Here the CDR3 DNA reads TGTGCCAGCAGCTTGGGGCCAGGGGACACCTACGAGCAGTACTTC. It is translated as CASSLGPGDTYEQYF.

The DNA for the CDR3 is TGTGCCAGCAGCCCGGACAGTAATAATCAGCCCCAGCATTTT. This sequence encodes CASSPDSNNQPQHF. This chain joins TRBV28 and TRBJ1-5, with a possible D match to TRBD1 (6 bases). The length of the CDR3 is 14 residues. Trimming stripped 6 bases from V and 4 bases from J, with 13 bases between. The V gene's germline CDR1 is MDHEN and CDR2 SYDVKM.

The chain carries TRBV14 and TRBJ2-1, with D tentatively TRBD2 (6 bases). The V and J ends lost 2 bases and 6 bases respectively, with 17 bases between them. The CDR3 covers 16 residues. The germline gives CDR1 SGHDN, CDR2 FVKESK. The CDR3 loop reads CASSQPVAEGTNEQFF. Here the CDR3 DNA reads TGTGCCAGCAGCCAACCAGTGGCGGAGGGTACCAATGAGCAGTTCTTC.

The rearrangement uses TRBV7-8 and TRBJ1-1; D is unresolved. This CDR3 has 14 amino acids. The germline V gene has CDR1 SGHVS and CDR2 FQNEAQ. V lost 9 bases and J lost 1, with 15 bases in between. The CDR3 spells CASRLTTGNTEAFF. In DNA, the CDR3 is TGTGCCAGTCGGCTAACGACGGGGAACACTGAAGCTTTCTTT.

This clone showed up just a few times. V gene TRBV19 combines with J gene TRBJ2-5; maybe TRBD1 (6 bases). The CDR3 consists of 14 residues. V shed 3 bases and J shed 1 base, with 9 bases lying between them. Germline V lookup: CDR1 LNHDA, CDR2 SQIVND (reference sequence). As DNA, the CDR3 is TGTGCCAGTAGTATTGGACAGTTCCAAGAGACCCAGTACTTC. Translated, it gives CASSIGQFQETQYF.

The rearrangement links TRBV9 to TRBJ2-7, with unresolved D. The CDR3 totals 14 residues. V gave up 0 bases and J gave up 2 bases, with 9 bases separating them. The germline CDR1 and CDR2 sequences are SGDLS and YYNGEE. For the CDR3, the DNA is TGTGCCAGCAGCGTAGCGACAACTGCCTACGAGCAGTACTTC. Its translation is CASSVATTAYEQYF.

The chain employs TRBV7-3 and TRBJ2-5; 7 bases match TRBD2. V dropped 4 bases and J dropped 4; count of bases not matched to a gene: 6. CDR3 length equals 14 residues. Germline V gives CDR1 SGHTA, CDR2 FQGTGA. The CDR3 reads CASSSGLEGETQYF. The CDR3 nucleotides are TGTGCCAGCAGCTCCGGACTAGAGGGAGAGACCCAGTACTTC.

CDR3 residues: CATSRAPDPAGPLGANTEAFF. In DNA, the CDR3 is TGTGCCACCAGCAGAGCTCCGGATCCCGCCGGGCCCCTGGGGGCGAACACTGAAGCTTTCTTT. This chain joins TRBV15 and TRBJ1-1, with D tentatively TRBD1 (6 bases). The germline V gene encodes CDR1 LNHNV and CDR2 YYDKDF (reference sequence). Trimming took off 1 base at V and 1 base at J, with 28 bases between the two ends. The CDR3 is 21 residues long.

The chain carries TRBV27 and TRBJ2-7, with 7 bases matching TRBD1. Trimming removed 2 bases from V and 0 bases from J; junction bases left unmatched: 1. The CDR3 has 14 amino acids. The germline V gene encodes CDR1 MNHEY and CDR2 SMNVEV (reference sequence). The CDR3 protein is CASSLDRVSYEQYF. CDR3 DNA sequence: TGTGCCAGCAGTTTAGACAGGGTCTCCTACGAGCAGTACTTC.

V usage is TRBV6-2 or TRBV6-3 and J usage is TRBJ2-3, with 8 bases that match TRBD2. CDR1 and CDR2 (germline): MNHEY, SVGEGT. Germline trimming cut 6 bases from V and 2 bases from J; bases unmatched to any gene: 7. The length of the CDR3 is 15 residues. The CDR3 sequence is CASSSSGPYTDTQYF. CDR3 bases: TGTGCCAGCAGCTCTAGCGGGCCCTACACAGATACGCAGTATTTT.

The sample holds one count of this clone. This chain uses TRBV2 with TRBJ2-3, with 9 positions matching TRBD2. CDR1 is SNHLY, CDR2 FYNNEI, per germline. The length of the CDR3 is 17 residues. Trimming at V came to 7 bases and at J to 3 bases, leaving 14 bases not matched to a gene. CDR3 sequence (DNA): TGTGCCAGCACCGTCTGGGGGGTAGCGGGGGTTACAGATACGCAGTATTTT. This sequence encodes CASTVWGVAGVTDTQYF.

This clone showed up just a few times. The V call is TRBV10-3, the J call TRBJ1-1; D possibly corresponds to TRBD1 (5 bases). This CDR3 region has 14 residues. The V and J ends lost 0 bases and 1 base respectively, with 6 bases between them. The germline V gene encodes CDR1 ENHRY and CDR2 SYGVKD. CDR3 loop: CAISESTGNTEAFF. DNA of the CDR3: TGTGCCATCAGTGAGTCAACAGGGAACACTGAAGCTTTCTTT.

CDR3 sequence: CASSFPRRAWDQPQHF. In nucleotides, the CDR3 is TGTGCCAGTAGTTTCCCGAGGAGGGCTTGGGATCAGCCCCAGCATTTT. The rearrangement joins TRBV19 to TRBJ1-5; D remains ambiguous. CDR1 is LNHDA, CDR2 SQIVND, per germline (reference sequence). Trimming left V 5 bases short and J 5 bases short, with 19 bases between. This CDR3 contains 16 residues.

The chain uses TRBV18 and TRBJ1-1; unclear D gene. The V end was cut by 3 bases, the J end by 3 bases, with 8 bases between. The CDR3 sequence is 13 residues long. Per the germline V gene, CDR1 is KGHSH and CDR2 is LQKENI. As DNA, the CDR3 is TGTGCCAGCTCACCCCGTCAGGACACTGAAGCTTTCTTT. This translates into CASSPRQDTEAFF.

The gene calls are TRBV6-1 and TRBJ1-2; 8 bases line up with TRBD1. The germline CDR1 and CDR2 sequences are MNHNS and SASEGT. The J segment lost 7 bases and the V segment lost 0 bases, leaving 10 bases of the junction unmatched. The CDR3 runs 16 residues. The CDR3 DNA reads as TGTGCCAGCAGTGAAGCACAGGGCAGGGGGCAAAGTGGCTACACCTTC. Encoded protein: CASSEAQGRGQSGYTF.

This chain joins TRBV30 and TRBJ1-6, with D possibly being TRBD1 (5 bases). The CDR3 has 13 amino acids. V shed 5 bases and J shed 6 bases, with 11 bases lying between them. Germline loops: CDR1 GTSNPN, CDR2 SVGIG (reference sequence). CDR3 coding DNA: TGTGCCTGGTCGGGACTGATTAATTCACCCCTCCACTTT. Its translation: CAWSGLINSPLHF.